The next 16 T cell receptor beta chains were all read from a single sample in a study of a mutant IDH1 vaccine in newly diagnosed glioma. Profiling relied on immunoSEQ multiplex PCR, and the TCRdb table lists in-frame clones only, not all of them. The data hold roughly 120,000 clones, with about nine tenths observed a single time. Time point described: week 11, during vaccination. The study gave 300 ug of mutant IDH1 20-mer peptide per vaccine dose, with topical imiquimod. Their specific antigens are unknown. This specimen was PBMCs, taken from a glioma patient whose treatment included an IDH1 peptide vaccine. Source of these receptors: a woman aged 50 to 60 with glioma.

This chain links TRBV9 with TRBJ2-5, with 8 positions matching TRBD1. The CDR3 runs to 15 residues. CDR1 SGDLS and CDR2 YYNGEE come from the germline V gene. V trimming: 3 bases; J trimming: 4 bases; junction bases outside the gene matches: 8. The DNA of the CDR3 is TGTGCCAGCAGCGCAAAGGGACAGGACGGAGAGACCCAGTACTTC. It is translated as CASSAKGQDGETQYF. Full variable domain (missing parts from reference TRBV9 and TRBJ2-5): DSGVTQTPKHLITATGQRVTLRCSPRSGDLSVYWYQQSLDQGLQFLIQYYNGEERAKGNILERFSAQQFPDLHSELNLSSLELGDSALYFCASSAKGQDGETQYFGPGTRLLVL.

V is TRBV14 and J is TRBJ2-1; 8 bases are shared with TRBD2. The CDR3 is 15 amino acids. Trimming took 0 bases from V and 12 from J; bases not matched to a gene: 10. Germline loops: CDR1 SGHDN, CDR2 FVKESK. Here the CDR3 DNA reads TGTGCCAGCAGCCAAGACGTCGGGAGGGCCCTTGGGCAGTTCTTC. Amino acid sequence: CASSQDVGRALGQFF.

The chain couples TRBV4-2 to TRBJ2-1; D is possibly TRBD2 (6 bases). This CDR3 spans 14 amino acids. Germline V gives CDR1 LGHNA, CDR2 YNFKEQ. Trimming shortened V by 4 bases and J by 4 bases, and 11 bases separated the two germline ends. Here the CDR3 reads CASSPGGVYNEQFF. The CDR3 bases are TGTGCCAGCAGCCCCGGAGGGGTTTACAATGAGCAGTTCTTC.

This chain uses TRBV7-9 with TRBJ2-7; 14 bases are shared with TRBD2. Germline trimming cut 4 bases from V and 5 bases from J; bases unmatched to any gene: 13. The CDR3 loop spans 18 amino acids. The germline gives CDR1 SEHNR, CDR2 FQNEAQ (reference sequence). DNA for the CDR3: TGTGCCAGCAGCTCGCCACGACTAGCGGGAGGGCCTGCCCACGAGCAGTACTTC. The encoded protein is CASSSPRLAGGPAHEQYF.

The chain carries TRBV5-4 and TRBJ1-3; 9 positions match TRBD1. The CDR3 loop spans 15 amino acids. Trimming cost V 5 bases and J 2 bases; bases outside gene matches: 5. Germline CDR1 reads SGHNT; CDR2 reads YYREEE (reference sequence). CDR3 nucleotide sequence: TGTGCCAGCAGTAGGGACAGGGTGGCTGGAAACACCATATATTTT. Encoded protein: CASSRDRVAGNTIYF.

The chain carries TRBV10-3 and TRBJ2-6; tentatively, D is TRBD2 (5 bases). Germline V gene sequence: CDR1 ENHRY, CDR2 SYGVKD. The CDR3 is made up of 14 amino acids. V dropped 3 bases and J dropped 2 bases, with 5 bases sitting between them. The CDR3 protein is CAISDGAGANVLTF. The CDR3 nucleotides read TGTGCCATCAGTGACGGGGCTGGGGCCAACGTCCTGACTTTC.

The chain has TRBV11-2 and TRBJ1-1, with D unclear. With 0 bases removed from V and 4 bases from J, the gap between germline ends came to 15 bases. CDR3 size: 16 residues. In germline, CDR1 is SGHAT, CDR2 FQNNGV. The CDR3 spells CASSLDFGVRATEAFF. The CDR3 nucleotides read TGTGCCAGCAGCTTAGATTTCGGGGTAAGGGCCACTGAAGCTTTCTTT.

V is TRBV5-5 and J is TRBJ2-3, with 9 bases aligning to TRBD1. The V gene end was trimmed by 4 bases and the J gene end by 5 bases; junction bases not matched to a gene: 5. Germline loops: CDR1 SGHKS, CDR2 YYEKEE (reference sequence). The CDR3 length is 14 residues. The CDR3 protein is CASSGTGRGDTQYF. In nucleotides, the CDR3 is TGTGCCAGCAGCGGGACAGGGAGAGGAGATACGCAGTATTTT.

The rearrangement joins TRBV5-4 to TRBJ1-1; TRBD1 aligns across 7 bases. The CDR3 runs 15 residues. The germline gives CDR1 SGHNT, CDR2 YYREEE (reference sequence). V was pared by 5 bases and J by 3 bases, with 10 bases of the junction left unmatched. The CDR3 nucleotides are TGTGCCAGCAGTTCGACAGGGCGACCGGACACTGAAGCTTTCTTT. As protein: CASSSTGRPDTEAFF.

The chain recombines TRBV2 with TRBJ2-7; 9 nucleotides align to TRBD2. J lost 4 bases, V lost 3 bases, and 13 bases had no gene match. This CDR3 has 17 residues. CDR1 and CDR2 from the germline V gene are SNHLY and FYNNEI. The CDR3 is CASSDNSLLAGAYEQYF. CDR3 sequence (DNA): TGTGCCAGCAGTGATAACAGCTTATTAGCGGGAGCGTACGAGCAGTACTTC.

Only a few counts were recorded for this clone. The chain has TRBV5-5 and TRBJ2-5, with a weak D call TRBD1 (6 bases). Germline V gene data show CDR1 as SGHKS and CDR2 as YYEKEE (reference sequence). CDR3 size: 14 residues. V shed 2 bases and J shed 2 bases, with 10 bases lying between them. DNA of the CDR3: TGTGCCAGCAGCTTACAGACAGGACAAGAGACCCAGTACTTC. Translating it yields CASSLQTGQETQYF.

J is TRBJ1-5 and V is TRBV28, with D unresolved. This CDR3 spans 15 amino acids. Germline lookup yields CDR1 MDHEN and CDR2 SYDVKM. V dropped 2 bases and J dropped 3 bases, with 11 bases sitting between them. In nucleotides, the CDR3 is TGTGCCAGCAGTTTAGTAACAGCCCTCAATCAGCCCCAGCATTTT. Its translation is CASSLVTALNQPQHF.

This clone was observed once. V gene TRBV27 combines with J gene TRBJ1-1; D gene uncertain. This CDR3 is 14 amino acids long. Per germline, CDR1 MNHEY and CDR2 SMNVEV (reference sequence). Trimming took 6 bases from V and 0 from J, leaving 11 bases between them. CDR3 residues: CASRRGDMNTEAFF. Written as DNA, the CDR3 is TGTGCCAGCAGGCGCGGTGACATGAACACTGAAGCTTTCTTT.

The J gene is TRBJ1-2, the V gene TRBV5-4; unclear D gene. The CDR3 spans 13 residues. Trimming left V 4 bases short and J 1 base short, with 8 bases between. Germline lookup yields CDR1 SGHNT and CDR2 YYREEE (reference sequence). DNA of the CDR3: TGTGCCAGCAGCGTAGAAGATAACTATGGCTACACCTTC. It yields the protein CASSVEDNYGYTF.

V is TRBV27 and J is TRBJ2-7; D is unresolved. The CDR3 is made up of 14 amino acids. In germline, CDR1 is MNHEY, CDR2 SMNVEV (reference sequence). Trimming pared 4 bases from V and 3 bases from J, leaving 13 bases between. The CDR3 region has the DNA TGTGCCAGCAGTTGGGCGCCTGGTCTCTACGAGCAGTACTTC. Translated, it gives CASSWAPGLYEQYF.

J is TRBJ1-6 and V is TRBV5-1; 8 bases agree with TRBD1. The V and J ends lost 4 bases and 7 bases, in that order; junction bases with no gene match: 13. CDR3 length: 17 amino acids. CDR1 is SGHRS and CDR2 is YFSETQ in the germline V gene. DNA of the CDR3: TGCGCCAGCAGCAAAGGACAGGGCCCTGGCTGGAATTCACCCCTCCACTTT. As protein: CASSKGQGPGWNSPLHF.